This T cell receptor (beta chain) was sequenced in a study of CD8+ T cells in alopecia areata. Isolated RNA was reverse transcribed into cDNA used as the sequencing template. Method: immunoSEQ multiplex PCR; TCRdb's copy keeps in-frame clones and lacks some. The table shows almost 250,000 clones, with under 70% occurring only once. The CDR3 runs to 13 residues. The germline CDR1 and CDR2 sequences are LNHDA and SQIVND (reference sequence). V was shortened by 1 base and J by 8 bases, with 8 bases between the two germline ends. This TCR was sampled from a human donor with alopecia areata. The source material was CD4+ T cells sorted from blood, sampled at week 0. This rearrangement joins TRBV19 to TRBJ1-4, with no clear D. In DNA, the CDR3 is TGTGCCAGTAGTATAGTCTGGCAGGAAAAACTGTTTTTT. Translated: CASSIVWQEKLFF.